Sequencing of this T cell receptor beta chain was carried out in a study of blood T cell repertoires in COVID-19. Regarding this clone: Other DNA variants within this sample encode the same CDR3.

Sequencing used immunoSEQ multiplex PCR; TCRdb keeps in-frame clones, though not all of them. The sample holds about 460,000 clones; roughly nine tenths are singletons and the top ten take around 8%. With 0 bases clipped from V and 4 bases from J, the junction kept 1 base outside the gene matches. This CDR3 region has 15 residues. Germline CDR1 is SGHRS and CDR2 is YFSETQ. The receptor was derived from an older woman who had recovered from COVID-19. This rearrangement joins TRBV5-1 to TRBJ2-2; TRBD1 matches 9 bases. The sequencing input was PBMCs or T cells enriched from blood (not recorded which). CDR3 in DNA: TGCGCCAGCAGCTTGGGGGACAGGGCCACCGGGGAGCTGTTTTTT. Translation gives CASSLGDRATGELFF. The full variable domain, completed using reference TRBV5-1 and TRBJ2-2, is KAGVTQTPRYLIKTRGQQVTLSCSPISGHRSVSWYQQTPGQGLQFLFEYFSETQRNKGNFPGRFSGRQFSNSRSEMNVSTLELGDSALYLCASSLGDRATGELFFGEGSRLTVL.